This T cell receptor beta chain was documented in a study of PD-1 blockade in classical Hodgkin lymphoma (dated by TCRdb to about 2020). General notes on the study: The study used TCR beta sequencing and CyTOF to define a peripheral blood immune signature of response to PD-1 blockade in classical Hodgkin lymphoma.

Relative to germline, V is 0 bases shorter and J is 7 bases shorter, with 12 bases between their ends. Taken from the germline V gene, the CDR1 and CDR2 loops are SGHNT and YENEEA. The cysteine opens and the phenylalanine closes a CDR3 of 15 amino acids. Of all the DNA, just the CDR3 is kept, 45 bases in frame from base 1. Overall study results and their limits: Baseline TCR diversity was reported to be lower in newly diagnosed patients than in healthy donors, and even lower in relapsed/refractory patients. The study covered only a single clinical trial cohort, and the causes of the repertoire differences, possibly disease activity or prior therapy, were still not defined.

Genomic DNA was extracted with the Qiagen DNeasy kit from unsorted PBMCs and from negatively selected CD4+ and CD8+ fractions. TCR beta CDR3 regions were amplified by immunoSEQ multiplex PCR using primers annealing to V and J segments. A synthetic immune receptor repertoire was used to minimize amplification bias, and any remaining bias was removed computationally after sequencing. The study's own analysis went as follows. Repertoire diversity was quantified as the Shannon entropy index using custom Python scripts. Unsorted, CD4+ and CD8+ repertoires were examined separately, except in combined analyses, for which CD4+ and CD8+ sequences were merged in silico. Entries here come from immuneACCESS through TCRdb and include only in-frame sequences with V and J called. Some clones fail to appear in such tables; in the studies checked, an unresolved V gene covers under half of the shortfall, and the cause of the remainder is unknown. The V and J calls and the clone size are those of that table, but D and trimming were determined from the DNA. The sample includes approximately 35,000 clones, with roughly 89% observed a single time. The ten largest clonotypes hold about 0.22% of the sample.

To note about this clone: Its recognized antigen is unknown. There are no base qualities to consult, and no much larger clone falls within one base.

The label giving this sample's time point can be read as: newly diagnosed, previously untreated cHL patient sample. Using a Miltenyi CD4+ T cell isolation kit, CD4+ T cells were purified from thawed PBMCs through magnetic negative selection. PBMCs from patients with newly diagnosed, previously untreated classical Hodgkin lymphoma were sequenced as a comparison group for the relapsed/refractory trial patients. Peripheral blood was collected in 8 mL Vacutainer Cell Preparation Tubes, from which PBMCs were isolated by centrifugation and then cryopreserved. Purified CD4+ and CD8+ fractions were prepared only for cases where an additional PBMC sample was available. On LS columns in a quadroMACS separator, the magnetically labelled cells were depleted, and the flow-through was collected as the purified fraction.

Source material: CD4+ T cells from blood. This clonotype originated in a human donor with classical Hodgkin lymphoma. The chain employs TRBV11-3 and TRBJ2-2, and TRBD2 may be the D gene, going by 6 matching bases. The CDR3 here reads CASSLDGGSGGELFF. In nucleotide form, the sequence is TGTGCCAGCAGCTTAGATGGGGGGAGCGGCGGGGAGCTGTTTTTT.